This T cell receptor (beta chain) is from a study of beta chain features in type 1 diabetes listed by TCRdb under 2018. General notes on the study: Patients and healthy donors did not differ in mean age, gender distribution, total cell number or subset yield. A total of 85 million to 140 million sorted cells were examined across all samples, and a strong correlation was observed between cell number per subset and RNA yield. The study compared the TCRB repertoires of sorted circulating CD4+ T cell subsets in recently diagnosed type 1 diabetes patients with those in matched healthy donors. Whereas all 30 or so donors provided naive and central memory subsets, regulatory and stem cell-like memory subsets were isolated from just 8 patients and roughly 8 healthy donors. Here is what the overall study found, with its caveats: Because cDNA was sequenced instead of genomic DNA, highly expressing activated cells could be over-represented, though the groups showed no difference in activation or CD3 levels. Shorter templates might be favored by PCR, yet because patient and control samples were amplified and corrected together, any such skew would affect both groups equally. Patients with type 1 diabetes made fewer insertions and deleted more nucleotides at VDJ recombination sites, implying thymic rearrangement abnormalities. Naive, central memory and regulatory TCRB repertoires appeared to be more alike among patients than among healthy donors. A moderate but significant shortening of TCRB CDR3 length was observed in type 1 diabetes patients in all four CD4+ subsets. Because the HLA sub-analyses included only small numbers of individuals, any influence of HLA type on TCRB rearrangement was left unresolved.

From each donor, a single peripheral blood sample of about 100 mL on average was drawn into heparinised tubes. A BD FACSAria II and a panel including CD45RO, CCR7, CD25, CD127, CD95 and CD27 were used to sort naive, central memory, regulatory and stem cell-like memory CD4+ T cells. A purity above 95% was achieved for all sorted populations. Right away, PBMCs were isolated by Lymphoprep density gradient centrifugation and were stained directly, with no culture step. So that batch effects would be minimized, each experiment stained and sorted samples in pairs, pairing one healthy donor with one patient. A distance of 17 bases separates the germline ends of V and J, which lose 2 bases and 0 bases respectively. CDR3 length: 18 amino acids, cysteine to phenylalanine. The only DNA kept is the CDR3, 54 bases in frame from the first base. In the germline V gene, CDR1 corresponds to SGHTA and CDR2 to FQGNSA.

All of the isolated RNA was reverse transcribed with the High Capacity cDNA Reverse Transcription Kit, so expressed TCRB transcripts were sequenced. Naive, central memory and regulatory T cell samples underwent deep immunoSEQ sequencing, averaging about 3.3 million total reads per sample. After sorted cells were lysed in RLT buffer, RNA was extracted with DNase-treated RNeasy Micro or Mini kits, with the choice depending on cell number. Each cell subset was processed on its own to prevent cross-contamination, while patient and healthy donor samples were processed together. TCRB sequences were amplified from cDNA with the immunoSEQ multiplex PCR, producing 87-bp fragments spanning the CDR3 region. Amplicons were sequenced on the Illumina HiSeq platform. As for how the authors treated the data: Synthetic template baselines were used to correct PCR bias computationally, reads within Hamming distance 2 were collapsed, and singletons that could not be merged were discarded. By aligning reads against IMGT, V, D and J genes, CDR3 length, and insertions or deletions at six rearrangement sites were assigned. Within each subset, clonotype counts were normalized to sorted cell number, and only after that were true diversity and Gini coefficients computed with the tcR R package. Repertoire sharing was quantified using the overlap coefficient calculated on TCRB nucleotide sequences. TCRdb stores this immuneACCESS table with in-frame sequences only. Part of the clones is absent; in the studies checked, under half of the shortfall reflects unresolved V genes, and no reason is known for the rest. V and J calls and clone size are copied from that table; D and trimming were computed from the DNA. Here the sample has 300,000 to 400,000 clones; 7% to 9% occur a single time. Jointly, the top ten make up approximately 0.47% of the sample.

About this clone itself: Its antigen specificity is not known. Base qualities are not at hand, and no much larger clone is one base apart.

This sequence uses TRBV7-2 and TRBJ2-1, and the D gene may be TRBD2, 5 bases matching. The clonotype comes from a woman aged 18-29 years in good health. The sequenced sample was central memory CD4+ T cells from blood. The CDR3 is CASSLRLLAPSSYNEQFF. The sequenced DNA is TGTGCCAGCAGCTTACGGTTGCTAGCTCCTAGCTCCTACAATGAGCAGTTCTTC.